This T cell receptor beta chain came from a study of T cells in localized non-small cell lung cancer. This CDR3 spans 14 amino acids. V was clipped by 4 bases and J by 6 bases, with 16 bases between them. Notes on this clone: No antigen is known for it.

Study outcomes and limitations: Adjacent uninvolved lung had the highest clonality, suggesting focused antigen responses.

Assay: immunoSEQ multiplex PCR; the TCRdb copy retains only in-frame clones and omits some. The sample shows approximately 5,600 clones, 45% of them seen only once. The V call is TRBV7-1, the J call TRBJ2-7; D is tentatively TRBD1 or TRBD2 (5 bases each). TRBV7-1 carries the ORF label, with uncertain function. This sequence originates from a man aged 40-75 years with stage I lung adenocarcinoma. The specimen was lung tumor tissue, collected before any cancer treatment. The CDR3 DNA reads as TGTGCCAGCAGCTTTGGCAGGGAGTCCGGCGAGCAGTACTTC. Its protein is CASSFGRESGEQYF.